This entry describes one TCR beta chain. What it binds is not known. This specimen belongs to a study of beta chain features in type 1 diabetes. Overall study context: Patients shared similar age, gender and cell yields with healthy donors. Study conclusions and caveats: Insertions were fewer and deletions more numerous at VDJ junctions in type 1 diabetes patients.

CDR1 and CDR2 (germline): MDHEN, SYDVKM. The CDR3 is 13 amino acids. V was clipped by 2 bases and J by 4 bases, with 8 bases between them. What was sequenced were expressed TCRB transcripts, since all of the isolated RNA had been reverse transcribed. Data came from immunoSEQ multiplex PCR; TCRdb stores just in-frame clones and leaves some out. The sample yields 300,000 to 350,000 clones, around 7.6% seen once. Cell sorting via CD45RO/CCR7/CD25/CD127/CD95/CD27 was performed to obtain CD4+ naive, central memory, regulatory and stem cell-like memory cells. Over 95% purity was reached by all sorted populations.

The material sequenced was central memory CD4+ T cells from blood. The source is a woman aged 18-35 years in good health. This chain links TRBV28 with TRBJ1-1; D remains ambiguous. The CDR3 sequence is CASSLIEGTEAFF. The CDR3 DNA follows: TGTGCCAGCAGTTTAATTGAGGGCACTGAAGCTTTCTTT.